One sample yielded the 9 T cell receptor beta chains listed below, sequenced in a study of blood T cell repertoires in COVID-19. TCRdb's table, derived via immunoSEQ multiplex PCR, lists solely in-frame clones and lacks some. The sample has more than 95,000 clones, around four fifths seen once. Sequencing was carried out using peripheral blood. These receptors were obtained from a man in his sixties or seventies with active or convalescent COVID-19.

In its sample, this clone was seen once. The CDR3, as DNA: TGTGCCAGCAGCCAAATAGCGGGGTTGGTGAATGAGCAGTTCTTC. It specifies CASSQIAGLVNEQFF. V and J are TRBV2 and TRBJ2-1; TRBD2 matches at 8 bases. The junction had 11 bases not matched to a gene; V was cut back by 6 bases and J by 7 bases. This CDR3 region has 15 residues. CDR1 and CDR2 from the germline V gene are SNHLY and FYNNEI.

The chain couples TRBV2 to TRBJ1-4, with unresolved D. Looked up from germline, CDR1 is SNHLY and CDR2 is FYNNEI. This CDR3 contains 17 residues. Trimming stripped 4 bases from V and 3 bases from J, with 18 bases between. Written as DNA, the CDR3 is TGTGCCAGCAGTGGGCGGGGAGGGCTCGTAGCTAATGAAAAACTGTTTTTT. It translates to CASSGRGGLVANEKLFF.

The table lists this clone with a few counts. The chain uses TRBV3-1 (or the pseudogene TRBV3-2) and TRBJ2-2; maybe TRBD1 (6 bases). Germline V lookup: CDR1 LGHDT, CDR2 YNNKEL (reference sequence). The V and J ends lost 0 bases and 0 bases respectively, with 14 bases between them. The CDR3 covers 18 residues. In DNA form, the CDR3 reads TGTGCCAGCAGCCAAGATAGGTATTGGACAGCGAACACCGGGGAGCTGTTTTTT. Its translation: CASSQDRYWTANTGELFF.

CDR3 nucleotide sequence: TGTGCCAGCAGTACCCCCGGGACTAGCGGGAAGAGGGACACAGATACGCAGTATTTT. Amino acid sequence: CASSTPGTSGKRDTDTQYF. V is TRBV7-3 and J is TRBJ2-3; TRBD2 aligns across 13 bases. CDR1 is SGHTA, CDR2 FQGTGA, per germline. The CDR3 has 19 amino acids. J was trimmed by 2 bases and V by 6 bases; bases with no gene match: 14.

The rearrangement uses TRBV7-3 and TRBJ2-2; 12 bases are a match to TRBD1. V shed 2 bases, J shed 6 bases, and the junction held 10 bases outside the gene matches. CDR1 and CDR2 from the germline V gene are SGHTA and FQGTGA. The CDR3 is 18 residues long. In nucleotides, the CDR3 is TGTGCCAGCAGCTTAGGGACAGGGGGCGCGAGAGGAGCCGGGGAGCTGTTTTTT. Amino acids: CASSLGTGGARGAGELFF.

This clone appeared once. This rearrangement joins TRBV5-4 to TRBJ2-1; 9 bases are a match to TRBD1. Per germline, CDR1 SGHNT and CDR2 YYREEE (reference sequence). The ends lost 3 bases at V and 3 bases at J; junction bases unmatched: 4. CDR3 length: 15 amino acids. CDR3 nucleotides: TGTGCCAGCAGCTATGCGGGACAGGGCTACAATGAGCAGTTCTTC. It translates to CASSYAGQGYNEQFF.

J is TRBJ2-1 and V is TRBV9; 8 bases line up with TRBD2. The V gene end was trimmed by 2 bases and the J gene end by 8 bases; junction bases not matched to a gene: 3. The CDR3 length is 13 residues. Germline-derived CDR1 and CDR2 are SGDLS and YYNGEE. The CDR3 bases are TGTGCCAGCAGCGTTCTAGCGGGCTATGAGCAGTTCTTC. Protein sequence: CASSVLAGYEQFF.

The J gene is TRBJ1-1, the V gene TRBV6-6; D not resolved. Germline V gene sequence: CDR1 MNHNY, CDR2 SVGAGI (reference sequence). Trimming shortened V by 2 bases and J by 0 bases, and 10 bases separated the two germline ends. The CDR3 length is 15 residues. The chain's CDR3 is CASSYIGRLNTEAFF. The CDR3 nucleotides read TGTGCCAGCAGTTACATTGGGAGATTGAACACTGAAGCTTTCTTT.

J is TRBJ2-6 and V is TRBV4-1; 10 bases align to TRBD2. The CDR3 runs to 21 residues. Trimming cost V 0 bases and J 1 base; bases outside gene matches: 12. Germline CDR1 is MGHRA and CDR2 is YSYEKL. In nucleotides, the CDR3 is TGCGCCAGCAGCCAAGATTATCTTAAGGCTAGCGGGAGATCTGGGGCCAACGTCCTGACTTTC. Residues: CASSQDYLKASGRSGANVLTF.